These 23 T cell receptor beta chains originate from one sample sequenced in a study of T cells after yellow fever vaccination. Each CDR3 protein gets one entry after TCRdb re-called the 5' RACE reads with MiXCR. The table records about 58,000 distinct CDR3 sequences, around 6.9% of them present only once. The sample in question was CD8+ T cells sorted from PBMCs, obtained on the day of the first yellow fever vaccination. These receptors all stem from a man between 18 and 35 years old who received the YFV17D yellow fever vaccine.

The J gene is TRBJ1-6, the V gene TRBV7-9; D uncertain. Germline loops: CDR1 SEHNR, CDR2 FQNEAQ (reference sequence). The CDR3 consists of 14 residues. V lost 7 bases and J lost 5, with 12 bases in between. The CDR3 nucleotides are TGTGCCAGCACCTCGGACGGACATAATTCACCCCTCCACTTT. It translates to CASTSDGHNSPLHF.

This clonotype was counted many times. The genes are TRBV5-1 and TRBJ2-3, with D unclear. The CDR3 is 16 residues long. Germline CDR1 reads SGHRS; CDR2 reads YFSETQ. The V and J ends lost 0 bases and 0 bases respectively, with 11 bases between them. Here the CDR3 DNA reads TGCGCCAGCAGCTTGGGAATACGATCTAGCACAGATACGCAGTATTTT. Protein: CASSLGIRSSTDTQYF.

This clonotype occurred many times. V is TRBV6-4 and J is TRBJ2-6; D unclear. This CDR3 has 14 amino acids. V lost 2 bases and J 3 bases, leaving 5 bases between the germline ends. Germline V gene sequence: CDR1 MRHNA, CDR2 SNTAGT. This CDR3 reads CASSDRVGANVLTF. The DNA of the CDR3 is TGTGCCAGCAGTGACAGGGTTGGGGCCAACGTCCTGACTTTC.

The rearrangement links TRBV4-1 to TRBJ1-1; 9 bases line up with TRBD1. The J segment lost 11 bases and the V segment lost 4 bases, leaving 11 bases of the junction unmatched. The CDR3 loop spans 14 amino acids. In germline, CDR1 is MGHRA, CDR2 YSYEKL. This CDR3 reads CASSLTRDRESAFF. CDR3 nucleotide sequence: TGCGCCAGCAGCCTAACCCGGGACAGGGAGTCCGCTTTCTTT.

V usage is TRBV6-1 and J usage is TRBJ1-4; D is uncertain. The CDR3 runs to 14 residues. V dropped 6 bases and J dropped 6 bases, with 14 bases sitting between them. Germline CDR1 and CDR2: MNHNS and SASEGT. The DNA of the CDR3 is TGTGCCAGCAGAGCCGACGGCTTTGATGAAAAACTGTTTTTT. Translating gives CASRADGFDEKLFF.

This clonotype has only a few counts. The rearrangement uses TRBV5-6 and TRBJ2-1; 7 bases fit TRBD1. Germline V gene data show CDR1 as SGHDT and CDR2 as YYEEEE. The junction had 10 bases not matched to a gene; V was cut back by 8 bases and J by 5 bases. This CDR3 has 14 residues. The CDR3 protein is CARGPRGQHNEQFF. DNA of the CDR3: TGTGCCAGGGGCCCCCGGGGACAGCACAATGAGCAGTTCTTC.

In this sample, this clonotype turned up many times. The CDR3 DNA reads as TGCAGTGCTAAGGACTACAATCAGCCCCAGCATTTT. This encodes CSAKDYNQPQHF. The chain is built from TRBV20-1 and TRBJ1-5; D call uncertain. Per the germline V gene, CDR1 is DFQATT and CDR2 is SNEGSKA (reference sequence). V lost 4 bases and J lost 3, with 7 bases in between. The CDR3 is 12 residues long.

V gene TRBV6-4 combines with J gene TRBJ2-1; no reliable D call. Trimming took 4 bases from V and 0 from J, leaving 7 bases between them. Germline CDR1 reads MRHNA; CDR2 reads SNTAGT. This CDR3 is built from 14 residues. The CDR3 DNA is TGTGCCAGCAGTGTCCGAAGCTCCTACAATGAGCAGTTCTTC. It specifies CASSVRSSYNEQFF.

This clonotype was detected many times. This rearrangement joins TRBV29-1 to TRBJ1-2; 10 bases are a match to TRBD1. Trimming took 7 bases from V and 5 from J; bases not matched to a gene: 7. This CDR3 has 13 residues. CDR1 is SQVTM and CDR2 is ANQGSEA in the germline V gene. CDR3 loop: CSAKTGGGYGYTF. CDR3 sequence (DNA): TGCAGCGCCAAGACAGGGGGCGGATATGGCTACACCTTC.

This clonotype was detected only a few times. The V gene is TRBV5-5, the J gene TRBJ2-5, with a tentative D call TRBD1 (6 bases). With 4 bases removed from V and 5 bases from J, the gap between germline ends came to 15 bases. There are 14 residues in the CDR3. Germline values: CDR1 SGHKS, CDR2 YYEKEE (reference sequence). This CDR3 is CASSPGQFEETQYF. The CDR3 nucleotides are TGTGCCAGCAGCCCAGGACAGTTTGAGGAGACCCAGTACTTC.

This clonotype was seen at least ten times. The chain links TRBV12-3 or TRBV12-4 to TRBJ2-7; D is perhaps TRBD1 or TRBD2 (5 bases each). This CDR3 has 12 residues. The V gene lost 4 bases and the J gene lost 5 bases, with 9 bases spanning the gap. The DNA for the CDR3 is TGTGCCAGCAGTTCCGGGGCGGACGAGCAGTACTTC. Residues: CASSSGADEQYF.

Many counts were recorded for this clonotype. This chain uses TRBV20-1 with TRBJ2-3; possibly TRBD1 or TRBD2 for D (6 bases each). This CDR3 has 15 residues. Trimming stripped 0 bases from V and 2 bases from J, with 12 bases between. CDR1 is DFQATT, CDR2 SNEGSKA, per germline (reference sequence). CDR3 residues: CSARDLRGLTDTQYF. The CDR3 nucleotides read TGCAGTGCTAGAGATCTCCGGGGGCTCACAGATACGCAGTATTTT.

This clonotype was seen only a few times. The chain uses TRBV7-9 and TRBJ1-1; D remains unclear. The CDR3 sequence is 14 residues long. Germline loops: CDR1 SEHNR, CDR2 FQNEAQ (reference sequence). The V end lost 5 bases, the J end lost 1 base, and 11 bases lay between the germline ends. The CDR3 spells CASSPLGGNTEAFF. The CDR3 DNA sequence: TGTGCCAGCAGCCCCCTAGGTGGGAACACTGAAGCTTTCTTT.

This clonotype was found many times. V and J are TRBV12-3 or TRBV12-4 and TRBJ2-5; D perhaps matches TRBD1 (5 bases). The CDR3 loop spans 14 amino acids. V was pared by 4 bases and J by 3 bases, with 12 bases between. The CDR3 protein is CASSSAGLEETQYF. The CDR3 DNA sequence: TGTGCCAGCAGTTCGGCAGGGTTGGAAGAGACCCAGTACTTC.

This clonotype came up a few times. The chain couples TRBV27 to TRBJ1-6, with a weak D call TRBD1 (5 bases). The CDR3 extends over 16 amino acids. Germline assignment: CDR1 MNHEY and CDR2 SMNVEV (reference sequence). The V end lost 6 bases, the J end lost 0 bases, and 12 bases lay between the germline ends. Here the CDR3 reads CASRDTLSSYNSPLHF. The CDR3 nucleotides are TGTGCCAGCAGGGACACTTTAAGCTCCTATAATTCACCCCTCCACTTT.

This clonotype was picked up many times. This chain joins TRBV7-2 and TRBJ2-6; D uncertain. CDR3 length: 14 residues. Germline-derived CDR1 and CDR2 are SGHTA and FQGNSA. The ends were cut back, 0 bases at V and 4 bases at J, with 4 bases in the middle. CDR3: CASSLAAGANVLTF. CDR3 sequence (DNA): TGTGCCAGCAGCTTAGCGGCGGGGGCCAACGTCCTGACTTTC.

Only a few counts were recorded for this clonotype. The rearrangement joins TRBV12-5 to TRBJ2-3; D is ambiguous. Germline CDR1 is LGHNT and CDR2 is FRNRAP. The V end lost 1 base, the J end lost 2 bases, and 10 bases lay between the germline ends. This CDR3 is built from 15 residues. The CDR3 nucleotides are TGTGCTAGTGGTTTGGGGCAGCGACACACAGATACGCAGTATTTT. It encodes CASGLGQRHTDTQYF. Supplemented by reference TRBV12-5 and TRBJ2-3, the full variable domain reads DARVTQTPRHKVTEMGQEVTMRCQPILGHNTVFWYRQTMMQGLELLAYFRNRAPLDDSGMPKDRFSAEMPDATLATLKIQPSEPRDSAVYFCASGLGQRHTDTQYFGPGTRLTVL.

In this sample, this clonotype turned up many times. The chain carries TRBV5-1 and TRBJ1-1; TRBD1 matches 9 bases. The CDR3 runs to 15 residues. V shed 4 bases, J shed 0 bases, and the junction held 4 bases outside the gene matches. Germline V gene lookup returns CDR1 SGHRS and CDR2 YFSETQ. The CDR3 DNA reads TGCGCCAGCAGCCCGGGACAGGGAATGAACACTGAAGCTTTCTTT. Its protein product is CASSPGQGMNTEAFF.

The V and J genes are TRBV5-5 and TRBJ2-1, with 9 bases matching TRBD1. Unmatched junction bases numbered 4, after V lost 4 bases and J lost 5 bases. Germline V gene sequence: CDR1 SGHKS, CDR2 YYEKEE (reference sequence). CDR3 length: 14 amino acids. The DNA of the CDR3 is TGTGCCAGCAGCCTGGGACAGGGCCACAATGAGCAGTTCTTC. Its translation: CASSLGQGHNEQFF.

To note about this clonotype: This could be a read error, since a much larger clone is one nucleotide away. This chain uses TRBV3-1 with TRBJ2-7; no reliable D call. This CDR3 is 13 amino acids long. Germline CDR1 LGHDT, CDR2 YNNKEL (reference sequence). CDR3: CASIQEPRYEQYF. In DNA form, the CDR3 reads TGTGCCAGCATCCAAGAACCTCGCTACGAGCAGTACTTC.

The DNA for the CDR3 is TGTGCCAGCAGCCACCGGGACAGGAACTCCTACGAGCAGTACTTC. Its translation: CASSHRDRNSYEQYF. V is TRBV7-9 and J is TRBJ2-7, with 8 positions matching TRBD1. This CDR3 comprises 15 residues. J lost 0 bases, V lost 5 bases, and 6 bases had no gene match. CDR1 is SEHNR, CDR2 FQNEAQ, per germline (reference sequence).

This clonotype was counted only a few times. This chain joins TRBV20-1 and TRBJ2-6; tentatively, D is TRBD1 (5 bases). Between the trimmed V and J ends, which lost 0 bases and 3 bases, there was a span of 9 bases. Germline V gene lookup returns CDR1 DFQATT and CDR2 SNEGSKA (reference sequence). This CDR3 has 15 amino acids. CDR3 loop: CSARDLGDGANVLTF. The DNA of the CDR3 is TGCAGTGCTAGAGATCTAGGGGATGGGGCCAACGTCCTGACTTTC.

This clonotype was seen many times. The V gene is TRBV19, the J gene TRBJ2-1, with 9 bases identical to TRBD2. Germline values: CDR1 LNHDA, CDR2 SQIVND (reference sequence). This CDR3 has 15 amino acids. Trimming at V came to 4 bases and at J to 0 bases, leaving 1 base not matched to a gene. CDR3 residues: CASSKTSGSYNEQFF. In DNA form, the CDR3 reads TGTGCCAGTAGTAAGACTAGCGGCTCCTACAATGAGCAGTTCTTC.